This T cell receptor beta chain was sequenced in a study of shared clonotypes between healthy human individuals. As concerns this clone: What it recognizes is unknown.

The CDR3 totals 15 residues. Trimming shortened V by 7 bases and J by 3 bases, and 19 bases separated the two germline ends. The germline gives CDR1 SGHRS, CDR2 YFSETQ. Naive CD8 cells, CD45RO-negative and positively selected for CCR7, excluded terminally differentiated effector memory CD45RA+ cells. Findings and caveats of the study: Sequencing depth was predicted to influence how clonotypes are shared among donors. Estimated clonotype richness was generally higher in naive than memory subsets.

Several immunoSEQ plates held equal portions of the genomic DNA taken from each subset. Using immunoSEQ multiplex PCR, the repertoire was profiled, and TCRdb retains in-frame clones only, with some absent. The data show about 2 million clones, about 95% seen once. This chain uses TRBV5-1 with TRBJ1-2, with D tentatively TRBD1 (6 bases). This receptor was identified in a man in his late teens or twenties in good health. Sequencing used naive CD8+ T cells sorted from blood. CDR3 protein: CASSANAGADYGYTF. CDR3 DNA: TGCGCCAGCTCCGCCAACGCGGGGGCCGACTATGGCTACACCTTC.